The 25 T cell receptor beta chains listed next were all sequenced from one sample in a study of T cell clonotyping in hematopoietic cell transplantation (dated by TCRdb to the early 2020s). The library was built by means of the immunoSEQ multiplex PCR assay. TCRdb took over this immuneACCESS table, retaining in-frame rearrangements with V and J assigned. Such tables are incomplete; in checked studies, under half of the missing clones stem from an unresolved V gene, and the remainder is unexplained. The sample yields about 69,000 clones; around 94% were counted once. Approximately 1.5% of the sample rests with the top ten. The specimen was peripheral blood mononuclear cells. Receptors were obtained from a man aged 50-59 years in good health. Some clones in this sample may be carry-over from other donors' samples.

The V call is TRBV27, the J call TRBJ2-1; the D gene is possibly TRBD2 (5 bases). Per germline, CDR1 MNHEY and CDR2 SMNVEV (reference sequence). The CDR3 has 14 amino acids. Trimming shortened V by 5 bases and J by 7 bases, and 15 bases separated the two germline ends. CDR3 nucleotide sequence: TGTGCCAGCAGTGTTAACGGGATCGGGAATGAGCAGTTCTTC. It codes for CASSVNGIGNEQFF.

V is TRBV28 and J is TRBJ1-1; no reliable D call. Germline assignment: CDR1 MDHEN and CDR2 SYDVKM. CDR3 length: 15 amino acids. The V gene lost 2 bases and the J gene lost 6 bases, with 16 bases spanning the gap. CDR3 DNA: TGTGCCAGCAGTTTAAGTCGGAGCGGGGTCGCTGAAGCTTTCTTT. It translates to CASSLSRSGVAEAFF.

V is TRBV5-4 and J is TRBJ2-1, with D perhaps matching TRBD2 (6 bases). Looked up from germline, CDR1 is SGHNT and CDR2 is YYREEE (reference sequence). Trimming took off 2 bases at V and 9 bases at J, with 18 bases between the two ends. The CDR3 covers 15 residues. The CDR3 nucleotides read TGTGCCAGCAGCTTAGGGACGGGGTTGGGGGGTGAGCAGTTCTTC. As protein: CASSLGTGLGGEQFF.

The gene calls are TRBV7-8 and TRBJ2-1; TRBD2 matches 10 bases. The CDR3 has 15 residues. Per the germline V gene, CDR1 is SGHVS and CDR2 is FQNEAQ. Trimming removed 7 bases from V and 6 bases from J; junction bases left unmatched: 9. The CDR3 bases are TGTGCCAGCACCCCTGGAGCGGGGGGGGGCAATGAGCAGTTCTTC. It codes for CASTPGAGGGNEQFF.

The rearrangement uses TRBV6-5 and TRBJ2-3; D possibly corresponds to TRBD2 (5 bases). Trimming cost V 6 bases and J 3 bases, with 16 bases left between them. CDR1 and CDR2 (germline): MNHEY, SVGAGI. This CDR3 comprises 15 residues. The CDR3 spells CASRLDSAKTDTQYF. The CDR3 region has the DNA TGTGCCAGCAGACTGGACTCGGCCAAGACAGATACGCAGTATTTT.

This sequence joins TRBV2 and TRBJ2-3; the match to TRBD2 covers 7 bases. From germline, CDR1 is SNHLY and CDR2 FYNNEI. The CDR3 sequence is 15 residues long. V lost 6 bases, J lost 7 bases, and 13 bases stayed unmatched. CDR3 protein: CASSPSPSSGNTQYF. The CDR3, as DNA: TGTGCCAGCAGCCCATCCCCTTCTAGCGGCAATACGCAGTATTTT.

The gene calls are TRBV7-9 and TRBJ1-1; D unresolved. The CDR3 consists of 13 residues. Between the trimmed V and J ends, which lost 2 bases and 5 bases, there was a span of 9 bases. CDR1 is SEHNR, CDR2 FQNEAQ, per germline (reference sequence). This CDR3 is CASSLWRWTEAFF. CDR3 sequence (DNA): TGTGCCAGCAGCTTATGGAGGTGGACTGAAGCTTTCTTT.

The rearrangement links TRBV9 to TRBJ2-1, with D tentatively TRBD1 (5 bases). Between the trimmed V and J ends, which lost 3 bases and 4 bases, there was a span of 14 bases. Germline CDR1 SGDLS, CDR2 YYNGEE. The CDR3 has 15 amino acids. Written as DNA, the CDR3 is TGTGCCAGCAGCGCGGAAGGGGTTGAGTACAATGAGCAGTTCTTC. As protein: CASSAEGVEYNEQFF.

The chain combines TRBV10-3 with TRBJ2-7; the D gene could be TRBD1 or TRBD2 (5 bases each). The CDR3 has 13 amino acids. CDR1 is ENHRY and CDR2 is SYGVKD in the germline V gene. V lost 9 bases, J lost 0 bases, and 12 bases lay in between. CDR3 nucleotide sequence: TGTGCCATTGGGGCGAGGGACTCCTACGAGCAGTACTTC. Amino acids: CAIGARDSYEQYF.

The CDR3 sequence: CSVKGSLKPNTEAFF. The CDR3 nucleotides read TGCAGCGTGAAGGGATCGCTGAAACCGAACACTGAAGCTTTCTTT. The chain carries TRBV29-1 and TRBJ1-1, with D hard to call. The CDR3 has 15 residues. Trimming removed 6 bases at V and 1 base at J, with 18 bases between. Germline-derived CDR1 and CDR2 are SQVTM and ANQGSEA. The full variable domain, completed using reference TRBV29-1 and TRBJ1-1, is SAVISQKPSRDICQRGTSLTIQCQVDSQVTMMFWYRQQPGQSLTLIATANQGSEATYESGFVIDKFPISRPNLTFSTLTVSNMSPEDSSIYLCSVKGSLKPNTEAFFGQGTRLTVV.

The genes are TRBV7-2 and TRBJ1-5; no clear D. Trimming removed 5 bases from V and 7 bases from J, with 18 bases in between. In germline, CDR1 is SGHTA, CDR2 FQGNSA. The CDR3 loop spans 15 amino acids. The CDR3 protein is CASSPSPLTHQPQHF. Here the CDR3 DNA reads TGTGCCAGCAGCCCTAGTCCTTTGACACACCAGCCCCAGCATTTT.

The CDR3 nucleotides are TGTGCCACCAGCAGACCTCCTCGGGACGGAGCCTACGAGCAGTACTTC. It translates to CATSRPPRDGAYEQYF. J is TRBJ2-7 and V is TRBV15; the D gene could be TRBD1 or TRBD2 (5 bases each). V was trimmed by 2 bases and J by 2 bases, leaving 16 bases between them. The CDR3 is 16 residues long. The V gene's germline CDR1 is LNHNV and CDR2 YYDKDF (reference sequence).

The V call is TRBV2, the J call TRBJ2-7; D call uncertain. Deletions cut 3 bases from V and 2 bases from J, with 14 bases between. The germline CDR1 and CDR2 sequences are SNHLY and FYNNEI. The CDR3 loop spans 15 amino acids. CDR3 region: CASSDNLEPTYEQYF. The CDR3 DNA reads TGTGCCAGCAGTGATAATTTGGAACCGACCTACGAGCAGTACTTC. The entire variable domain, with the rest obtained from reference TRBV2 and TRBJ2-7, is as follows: EPEVTQTPSHQVTQMGQEVILRCVPISNHLYFYWYRQILGQKVEFLVSFYNNEISEKSEIFDDQFSVERPDGSNFTLKIRSTKLEDSAMYFCASSDNLEPTYEQYFGPGTRLTVT.

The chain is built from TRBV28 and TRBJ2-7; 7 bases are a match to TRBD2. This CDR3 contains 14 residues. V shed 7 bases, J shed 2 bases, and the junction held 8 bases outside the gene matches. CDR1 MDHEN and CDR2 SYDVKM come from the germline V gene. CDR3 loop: CASTLPGGTYEQYF. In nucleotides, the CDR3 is TGTGCCAGCACTCTCCCGGGAGGCACCTACGAGCAGTACTTC.

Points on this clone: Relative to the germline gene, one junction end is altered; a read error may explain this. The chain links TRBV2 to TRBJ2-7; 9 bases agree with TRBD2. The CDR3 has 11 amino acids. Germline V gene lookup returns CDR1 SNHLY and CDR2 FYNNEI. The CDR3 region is CASSENAGGIF. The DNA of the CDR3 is TGTGCCAGCAGTGAGAATGCGGGAGGGATTTTC.

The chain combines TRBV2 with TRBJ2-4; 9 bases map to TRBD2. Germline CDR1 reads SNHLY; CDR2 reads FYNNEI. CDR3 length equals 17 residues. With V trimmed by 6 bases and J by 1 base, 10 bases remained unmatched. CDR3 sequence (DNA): TGTGCCAGCAGCCCCCTAGGGACTAGCATCGCCAAAAACATTCAGTACTTC. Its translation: CASSPLGTSIAKNIQYF.

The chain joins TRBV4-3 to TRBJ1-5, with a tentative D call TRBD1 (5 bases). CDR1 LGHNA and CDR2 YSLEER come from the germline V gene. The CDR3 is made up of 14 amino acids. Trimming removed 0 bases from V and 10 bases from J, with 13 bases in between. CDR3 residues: CASSQDEERGPQHF. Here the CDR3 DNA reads TGCGCCAGCAGCCAAGATGAGGAGCGGGGCCCCCAGCATTTT.

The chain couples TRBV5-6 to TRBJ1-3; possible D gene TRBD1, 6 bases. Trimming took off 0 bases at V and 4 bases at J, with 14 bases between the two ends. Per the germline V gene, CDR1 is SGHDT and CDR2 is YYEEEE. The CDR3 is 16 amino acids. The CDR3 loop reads CASSLGDRGRGNTIYF. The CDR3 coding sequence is TGTGCCAGCAGCTTGGGAGATCGGGGGCGAGGAAACACCATATATTTT.

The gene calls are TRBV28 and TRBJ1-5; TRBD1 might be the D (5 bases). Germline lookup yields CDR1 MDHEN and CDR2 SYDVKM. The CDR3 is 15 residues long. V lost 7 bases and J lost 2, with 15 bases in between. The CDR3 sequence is CASTFRQNRNQPQHF. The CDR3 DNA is TGTGCCAGCACCTTCCGACAGAACCGCAATCAGCCCCAGCATTTT.

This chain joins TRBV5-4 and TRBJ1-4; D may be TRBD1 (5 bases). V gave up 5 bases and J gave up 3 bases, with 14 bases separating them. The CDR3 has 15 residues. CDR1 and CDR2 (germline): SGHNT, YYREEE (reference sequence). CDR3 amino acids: CASSSGEGSNEKLFF. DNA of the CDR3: TGTGCCAGCAGTTCGGGAGAGGGGTCTAATGAAAAACTGTTTTTT.

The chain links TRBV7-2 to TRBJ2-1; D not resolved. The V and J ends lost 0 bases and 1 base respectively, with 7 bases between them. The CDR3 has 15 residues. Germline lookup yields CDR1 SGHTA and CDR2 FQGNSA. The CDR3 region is CASSLAIVSYNEQFF. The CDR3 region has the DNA TGTGCCAGCAGCTTAGCTATAGTTTCCTACAATGAGCAGTTCTTC.

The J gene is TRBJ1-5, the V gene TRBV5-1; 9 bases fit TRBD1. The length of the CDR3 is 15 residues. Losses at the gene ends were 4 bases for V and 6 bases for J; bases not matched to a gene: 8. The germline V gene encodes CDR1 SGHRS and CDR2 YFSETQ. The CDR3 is CASSADRGGGQPQHF. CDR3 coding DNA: TGCGCCAGCAGCGCGGACAGGGGAGGGGGTCAGCCCCAGCATTTT.

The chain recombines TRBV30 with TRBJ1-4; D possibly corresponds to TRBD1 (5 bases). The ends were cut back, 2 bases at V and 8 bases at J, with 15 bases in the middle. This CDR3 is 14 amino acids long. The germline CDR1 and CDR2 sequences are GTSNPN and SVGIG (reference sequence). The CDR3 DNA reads TGTGCCTGGAGTAACGCGTGGGGGATCGAAAAACTGTTTTTT. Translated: CAWSNAWGIEKLFF.

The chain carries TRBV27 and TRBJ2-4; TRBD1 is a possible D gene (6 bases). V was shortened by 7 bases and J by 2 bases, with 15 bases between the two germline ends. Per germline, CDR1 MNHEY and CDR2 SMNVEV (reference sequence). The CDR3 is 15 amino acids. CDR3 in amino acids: CASKQGSASKNIQYF. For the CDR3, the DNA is TGTGCCAGCAAGCAGGGGAGTGCGTCCAAAAACATTCAGTACTTC.

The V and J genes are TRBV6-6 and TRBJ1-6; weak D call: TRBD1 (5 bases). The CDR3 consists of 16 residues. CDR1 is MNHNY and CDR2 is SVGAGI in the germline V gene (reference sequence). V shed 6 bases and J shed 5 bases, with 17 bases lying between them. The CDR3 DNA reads TGTGCCAGCAGCCCCCAAAACAGGTTAAATAATTCACCCCTCCACTTT. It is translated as CASSPQNRLNNSPLHF.